The next 22 T cell receptor beta chains were all read from a single sample in a study of T-cell memory formation after mild COVID-19. TCRdb re-called the 5' RACE reads with MiXCR, one entry per CDR3 protein. The sample has some 330,000 distinct CDR3 sequences, more than 20% seen once; the top ten hold around 13%. Sequencing was performed on PBMCs or a T cell subset sorted from them (not recorded which). The receptors come from an adult woman who had mild COVID-19 (a few samples of this study predate the infection). Cell type and time point are not known.

This clonotype was seen just once. The J gene is TRBJ1-1, the V gene TRBV12-5, with 7 bases that match TRBD1. Trimming at V came to 1 base and at J to 1 base, leaving 0 bases not matched to a gene. This CDR3 has 14 residues. Germline V gives CDR1 LGHNT, CDR2 FRNRAP. The CDR3 loop reads CASGLGQGNTEAFF. In DNA form, the CDR3 reads TGTGCTAGTGGTTTGGGACAGGGGAACACTGAAGCTTTCTTT.

The genes are TRBV7-6 and TRBJ2-5; the match to TRBD2 covers 13 bases. CDR3 length: 16 residues. Trimming cost V 0 bases and J 5 bases; bases outside gene matches: 3. Germline V gene data show CDR1 as SGHVS and CDR2 as FNYEAQ. The CDR3 nucleotides are TGTGCCAGCAGCTTAGCCACTAGCGGGGGGGCTGAGACCCAGTACTTC. Translated: CASSLATSGGAETQYF.

The gene calls are TRBV9 and TRBJ2-1, with 7 positions matching TRBD1. Germline V gene lookup returns CDR1 SGDLS and CDR2 YYNGEE. This CDR3 is 13 amino acids long. The V gene end was trimmed by 2 bases and the J gene end by 10 bases; junction bases not matched to a gene: 6. Written as DNA, the CDR3 is TGTGCCAGCAGCGTGGTGACAGGGAGCGAGCAGTTCTTC. Amino acids: CASSVVTGSEQFF. Full variable domain (rest looked up from reference TRBV9 and TRBJ2-1): DSGVTQTPKHLITATGQRVTLRCSPRSGDLSVYWYQQSLDQGLQFLIQYYNGEERAKGNILERFSAQQFPDLHSELNLSSLELGDSALYFCASSVVTGSEQFFGPGTRLTVL.

This clonotype was detected a few times. J is TRBJ1-2 and V is TRBV6-1; D call uncertain. Trimming pared 2 bases from V and 7 bases from J, leaving 2 bases between. Looked up from germline, CDR1 is MNHNS and CDR2 is SASEGT. There are 10 residues in the CDR3. The CDR3 sequence is CASSEIGYTF. DNA for the CDR3: TGTGCCAGCAGTGAAATTGGCTACACCTTC.

This clonotype has a count of ten or more. The chain has TRBV29-1 and TRBJ2-7, with 9 positions matching TRBD2. Germline CDR1 is SQVTM and CDR2 is ANQGSEA. CDR3 length: 13 amino acids. The V segment lost 6 bases and the J segment 2 bases; nucleotides outside the gene matches: 5. CDR3 residues: CSVRTSAAYEQYF. The CDR3 bases are TGCAGCGTCCGGACTAGCGCCGCCTACGAGCAGTACTTC.

This chain joins TRBV20-1 and TRBJ1-6; maybe TRBD1 (5 bases). V gave up 6 bases and J gave up 2 bases, with 11 bases separating them. This CDR3 contains 14 residues. CDR1 and CDR2 from the germline V gene are DFQATT and SNEGSKA (reference sequence). The CDR3 nucleotides read TGCAGTGCGGGCGACAGAACCTATAATTCACCCCTCCACTTT. Residues: CSAGDRTYNSPLHF.

This clonotype was observed a few times. The chain joins TRBV11-2 to TRBJ2-3; the D gene is possibly TRBD2 (6 bases). CDR3 length equals 15 residues. The V and J ends lost 7 bases and 2 bases respectively, with 16 bases between them. The germline V gene has CDR1 SGHAT and CDR2 FQNNGV. CDR3 DNA sequence: TGTGCCAGCACCTCTGACGAGGACTACACAGATACGCAGTATTTT. This sequence encodes CASTSDEDYTDTQYF.

There are a few counts of this clonotype. This chain joins TRBV5-1 and TRBJ2-5; 9 nucleotides line up with TRBD2. Germline V lookup: CDR1 SGHRS, CDR2 YFSETQ. V trimming: 3 bases; J trimming: 6 bases; junction bases outside the gene matches: 3. CDR3 length equals 13 residues. CDR3 amino acids: CASSYSGGQTQYF. The CDR3 nucleotides read TGCGCCAGCAGCTATAGCGGGGGACAGACCCAGTACTTC.

The V and J genes are TRBV5-1 and TRBJ2-1; possible D gene TRBD2, 7 bases. The V gene's germline CDR1 is SGHRS and CDR2 YFSETQ. This CDR3 has 17 residues. V was shortened by 4 bases and J by 6 bases, with 23 bases between the two germline ends. CDR3 nucleotide sequence: TGCGCCAGCAGCACATTTGGGGGGGCTTTAGCCCCCAATGAGCAGTTCTTC. It translates to CASSTFGGALAPNEQFF.

This clonotype was seen many times. The chain combines TRBV12-3 or TRBV12-4 with TRBJ2-7; D might be TRBD2 (6 bases). V was cut by 5 bases and J by 2 bases, with 13 bases left in between. This CDR3 is 14 amino acids long. The CDR3: CASSQVPGAYEQYF. The DNA of the CDR3 is TGTGCCAGCAGTCAAGTGCCGGGGGCCTACGAGCAGTACTTC.

This clonotype has a handful of counts. V gene TRBV20-1 combines with J gene TRBJ1-5; D is ambiguous. With 5 bases removed from V and 2 bases from J, the gap between germline ends came to 19 bases. The germline gives CDR1 DFQATT, CDR2 SNEGSKA (reference sequence). The CDR3 has 16 residues. The CDR3 loop is CSAASQMYLGNQPQHF. The CDR3 bases are TGCAGTGCTGCAAGTCAGATGTACTTAGGCAATCAGCCCCAGCATTTT.

Many counts were recorded for this clonotype. The gene calls are TRBV7-9 and TRBJ2-5; D is ambiguous. The CDR3 extends over 12 amino acids. Trimming pared 0 bases from V and 7 bases from J, leaving 6 bases between. CDR1 is SEHNR and CDR2 is FQNEAQ in the germline V gene (reference sequence). In DNA form, the CDR3 reads TGTGCCAGCAGCTTAGCGTTGGGGACCCAGTACTTC. Its protein product is CASSLALGTQYF.

The sample holds a few counts of this clonotype. CDR3: CASRRPGADTQYF. The CDR3 nucleotides are TGTGCCAGCAGACGCCCGGGTGCAGATACGCAGTATTTT. The chain recombines TRBV12-3 or TRBV12-4 with TRBJ2-3; D not resolved. The CDR3 consists of 13 residues. V was pared by 6 bases and J by 4 bases, with 11 bases between.

V and J are TRBV7-3 and TRBJ2-1, with D perhaps being TRBD1 or TRBD2 (7 bases each). The CDR3 is 19 amino acids. Trimming removed 5 bases at V and 0 bases at J, with 23 bases between. Germline CDR1 is SGHTA and CDR2 is FQGTGA. CDR3 loop: CASSPDPRQGGSSYNEQFF. The CDR3 DNA follows: TGTGCCAGCAGCCCCGACCCACGACAGGGAGGGAGCTCCTACAATGAGCAGTTCTTC.

In its sample, this clonotype was seen a few times. The gene calls are TRBV5-1 and TRBJ2-7, with no clear D. This CDR3 has 14 residues. V dropped 4 bases and J dropped 3 bases, with 14 bases sitting between them. The germline gives CDR1 SGHRS, CDR2 YFSETQ. The CDR3 is CASSPSTAGYEQYF. The CDR3 region has the DNA TGCGCCAGCAGCCCGAGTACAGCTGGCTACGAGCAGTACTTC.

This clonotype occurred a few times. V gene TRBV9 combines with J gene TRBJ2-7; the D gene is possibly TRBD2 (6 bases). CDR1 and CDR2 from the germline V gene are SGDLS and YYNGEE. The V and J ends lost 0 bases and 4 bases respectively, with 11 bases between them. The CDR3 is made up of 14 amino acids. CDR3 sequence reads: CASSVGSSGYEQYF. Written as DNA, the CDR3 is TGTGCCAGCAGCGTAGGTTCAAGCGGGTACGAGCAGTACTTC.

This clonotype came up a few times. This chain links TRBV9 with TRBJ2-2; D possibly uses TRBD1 or TRBD2 (5 bases each). Deletions cut 0 bases from V and 4 bases from J, with 13 bases between. The CDR3 has 16 amino acids. The germline CDR1 and CDR2 sequences are SGDLS and YYNGEE. CDR3 residues: CASSVEAGTRTGELFF. Written as DNA, the CDR3 is TGTGCCAGCAGCGTAGAGGCAGGGACCCGCACCGGGGAGCTGTTTTTT.

The chain couples TRBV20-1 to TRBJ1-2; tentative D call: TRBD1 (5 bases). The V and J ends lost 2 bases and 0 bases respectively, with 7 bases between them. The germline V gene encodes CDR1 DFQATT and CDR2 SNEGSKA (reference sequence). This CDR3 is 13 amino acids long. The CDR3 bases are TGCAGTGCTAGACAGGGTTCTAACTATGGCTACACCTTC. This encodes CSARQGSNYGYTF.

A few counts support this clonotype. The genes are TRBV7-3 and TRBJ1-6, with a tentative D call TRBD1 (6 bases). Trimming shortened V by 5 bases and J by 6 bases, and 14 bases separated the two germline ends. Germline-derived CDR1 and CDR2 are SGHTA and FQGTGA. CDR3 length: 15 amino acids. CDR3 sequence (DNA): TGTGCCAGCAGCCTTACGGGACAAGTTAATTCACCCCTCCACTTT. As protein: CASSLTGQVNSPLHF. The full variable domain, its missing parts supplied by reference TRBV7-3 and TRBJ1-6, is GAGVSQTPSNKVTEKGKYVELRCDPISGHTALYWYRQSLGQGPEFLIYFQGTGAADDSGLPNDRFFAVRPEGSVSTLKIQRTERGDSAVYLCASSLTGQVNSPLHFGNGTRLTVT.

This clonotype was seen a handful of times. The gene calls are TRBV24-1 and TRBJ2-1; 8 bases are shared with TRBD1. The CDR3 contains 14 residues. CDR1 and CDR2 (germline): KGHDR, SFDVKD. V was clipped by 9 bases and J by 4 bases; unmatched bases: 7. CDR3: CATGLTGEYNEQFF. CDR3 DNA: TGTGCCACCGGGCTGACAGGGGAGTACAATGAGCAGTTCTTC.

J is TRBJ2-1 and V is TRBV7-3, with 7 positions matching TRBD2. The trim removed 2 bases at V and 9 bases at J, leaving 19 bases unmatched. The CDR3 is 18 amino acids. CDR1 is SGHTA and CDR2 is FQGTGA in the germline V gene. The CDR3 protein is CASSLEGISGLVPREQFF. CDR3 nucleotide sequence: TGTGCCAGCAGCTTAGAGGGGATTAGCGGGCTGGTACCACGTGAGCAGTTCTTC. Complete variable domain (other parts from reference TRBV7-3 and TRBJ2-1): GAGVSQTPSNKVTEKGKYVELRCDPISGHTALYWYRQSLGQGPEFLIYFQGTGAADDSGLPNDRFFAVRPEGSVSTLKIQRTERGDSAVYLCASSLEGISGLVPREQFFGPGTRLTVL.

This clonotype was found a few times. The genes are TRBV20-1 and TRBJ2-7; D is possibly TRBD1 (5 bases). From germline, CDR1 is DFQATT and CDR2 SNEGSKA (reference sequence). CDR3 length: 15 residues. The V gene lost 0 bases and the J gene lost 5 bases, with 17 bases spanning the gap. CDR3 nucleotides: TGCAGTGCTAGAGATCTCAGGGATATGGGCCACGAGCAGTACTTC. As protein: CSARDLRDMGHEQYF.